Below are 21 T cell receptor beta chains sequenced from a single sample in a study of OX40 agonist ivuxolimab in advanced cancers. The protocol was immunoSEQ multiplex PCR, while the TCRdb copy is restricted to in-frame clones and leaves out a portion. The table has 45,000 to 50,000 clones, about 89% seen once. The sample was CD4+ or CD8+ T cells sorted from blood, taken in a trial of the OX40 agonist ivuxolimab. The source is an adult with an advanced solid tumor such as melanoma, head and neck, liver or kidney cancer.

This chain joins TRBV4-1 and TRBJ2-7, with TRBD1 matching over 7 bases. The germline V gene has CDR1 MGHRA and CDR2 YSYEKL. The CDR3 totals 15 residues. J lost 3 bases, V lost 4 bases, and 9 bases had no gene match. This CDR3 is CASSPSTGTSYEQYF. DNA of the CDR3: TGCGCCAGCAGCCCCTCGACAGGGACAAGCTACGAGCAGTACTTC.

This chain uses TRBV7-2 with TRBJ1-1; D unresolved. CDR3 length: 14 amino acids. Germline assignment: CDR1 SGHTA and CDR2 FQGNSA. V was trimmed by 5 bases and J by 3 bases, leaving 13 bases between them. The CDR3 reads CASSPYPGDTEAFF. The DNA for the CDR3 is TGTGCCAGCAGCCCATATCCCGGGGACACTGAAGCTTTCTTT.

This chain connects TRBV6-5 to TRBJ1-6; D is unclear. The germline gives CDR1 MNHEY, CDR2 SVGAGI. V lost 2 bases and J lost 6, with 5 bases in between. The CDR3 runs to 13 residues. The DNA of the CDR3 is TGTGCCAGCAGTTACGCAAGTAATTCACCCCTCCACTTT. This codes for CASSYASNSPLHF.

This chain links TRBV19 with TRBJ2-7, with a weak D call TRBD2 (6 bases). Trimming pared 6 bases from V and 2 bases from J, leaving 14 bases between. The CDR3 has 14 amino acids. Germline V CDR1 and CDR2: LNHDA, SQIVND (reference sequence). The CDR3 loop reads CASSPWSGAYEQYF. DNA for the CDR3: TGTGCCAGTAGCCCCTGGTCGGGGGCCTACGAGCAGTACTTC. The full variable domain, completed using reference TRBV19 and TRBJ2-7, is DGGITQSPKYLFRKEGQNVTLSCEQNLNHDAMYWYRQDPGQGLRLIYYSQIVNDFQKGDIAEGYSVSREKKESFPLTVTSAQKNPTAFYLCASSPWSGAYEQYFGPGTRLTVT.

The chain carries TRBV28 and TRBJ2-7, with TRBD2 matching 13 bases. With V trimmed by 4 bases and J by 2 bases, 8 bases remained unmatched. Germline V lookup: CDR1 MDHEN, CDR2 SYDVKM. The CDR3 sequence is 17 residues long. The CDR3 nucleotides read TGTGCCAGCAGTTCAGGACTAGCGGGAGATTTTGCCTACGAGCAGTACTTC. Its translation is CASSSGLAGDFAYEQYF.

The chain recombines TRBV5-1 with TRBJ2-7; 8 positions match TRBD2. J lost 6 bases, V lost 0 bases, and 8 bases had no gene match. The CDR3 runs to 15 residues. CDR1 SGHRS and CDR2 YFSETQ come from the germline V gene. The CDR3: CASSLEGAGASEQYF. For the CDR3, the DNA is TGCGCCAGCAGCTTGGAAGGAGCGGGAGCCTCCGAGCAGTACTTC.

The sample holds a few counts of this clone. The chain combines TRBV19 with TRBJ1-4; 9 bases map to TRBD1. This CDR3 region has 16 residues. The germline gives CDR1 LNHDA, CDR2 SQIVND (reference sequence). J gave up 3 bases and V 6 bases, and 8 bases lay outside the gene matches. The CDR3: CASSLGQGGANEKLFF. As DNA, the CDR3 is TGTGCCAGTAGCTTGGGACAGGGAGGGGCTAATGAAAAACTGTTTTTT.

This rearrangement joins TRBV6-5 to TRBJ1-4; no firm D call. Trimming stripped 4 bases from V and 4 bases from J, with 16 bases between. CDR1 MNHEY and CDR2 SVGAGI come from the germline V gene. This CDR3 has 16 residues. The CDR3 sequence is CASSSLSTGFNEKLFF. In DNA, the CDR3 is TGTGCCAGCAGTTCCCTTTCGACGGGCTTTAATGAAAAACTGTTTTTT.

The chain employs TRBV30 and TRBJ2-1; 8 nucleotides agree with TRBD2. The germline CDR1 and CDR2 sequences are GTSNPN and SVGIG (reference sequence). V lost 8 bases to trimming and J lost 3 bases; unmatched junction nucleotides: 6. CDR3 size: 13 residues. The CDR3 DNA is TGTGCCGGAGTGACTAGCGACTACAATGAGCAGTTCTTC. It is translated as CAGVTSDYNEQFF.

The chain couples TRBV2 to TRBJ2-1; D may be TRBD2 (7 bases). V was clipped by 11 bases and J by 3 bases, with 17 bases between them. This CDR3 has 14 amino acids. In germline, CDR1 is SNHLY, CDR2 FYNNEI. CDR3 DNA sequence: TGTGCCGGGGGGGCGGTCAGGGGCTACAATGAGCAGTTCTTC. It is translated as CAGGAVRGYNEQFF.

The V call is TRBV15, the J call TRBJ2-3; D tentatively reads TRBD1 or TRBD2 (5 bases each). Deletions cut 6 bases from V and 1 base from J, with 20 bases between. The length of the CDR3 is 17 residues. CDR1 and CDR2 from the germline V gene are LNHNV and YYDKDF (reference sequence). The CDR3: CATRTGAEEVGTDTQYF. The DNA of the CDR3 is TGTGCCACCAGAACCGGGGCGGAGGAGGTCGGCACAGATACGCAGTATTTT.

The rearrangement joins TRBV27 to TRBJ2-3, with 9 positions matching TRBD1. V was clipped by 4 bases and J by 3 bases; unmatched bases: 14. Germline CDR1 reads MNHEY; CDR2 reads SMNVEV (reference sequence). CDR3 length: 18 residues. CDR3 residues: CASSSYYRGPKRTDTQYF. The CDR3 coding sequence is TGTGCCAGCAGTTCCTACTACAGGGGGCCGAAAAGAACAGATACGCAGTATTTT.

The chain is built from TRBV7-9 and TRBJ2-7; TRBD1 matches 7 bases. Germline V gene lookup returns CDR1 SEHNR and CDR2 FQNEAQ (reference sequence). The CDR3 covers 13 residues. Trimming took 1 base from V and 6 from J; bases not matched to a gene: 3. CDR3: CASSLGGQAEQYF. CDR3 sequence (DNA): TGTGCCAGCAGCTTAGGAGGACAGGCCGAGCAGTACTTC.

A word on this clone: Additional DNA sequences in this sample encode the identical CDR3. V gene TRBV19 combines with J gene TRBJ2-2; D not resolved. Germline V gene sequence: CDR1 LNHDA, CDR2 SQIVND (reference sequence). Trimming cost V 1 base and J 2 bases, with 5 bases left between them. The CDR3 runs to 14 residues. The CDR3 nucleotides are TGTGCCAGTAGTATAGGACTCAACACCGGGGAGCTGTTTTTT. Protein sequence: CASSIGLNTGELFF.

The V call is TRBV2, the J call TRBJ2-1; 7 nucleotides match TRBD2. There are 15 residues in the CDR3. V gave up 5 bases and J gave up 3 bases; unmatched junction bases: 7. CDR1 and CDR2 from the germline V gene are SNHLY and FYNNEI. CDR3 sequence: CASSTRGGVYNEQFF. The DNA of the CDR3 is TGTGCCAGCAGTACCCGCGGGGGAGTCTACAATGAGCAGTTCTTC.

This chain uses TRBV7-9 with TRBJ2-5; the D is unclear. Trimming took off 5 bases at V and 1 base at J, with 11 bases between the two ends. Germline V gives CDR1 SEHNR, CDR2 FQNEAQ (reference sequence). There are 14 residues in the CDR3. The CDR3 nucleotides read TGTGCCAGCAGCCCCCAGGTGGGCCAAGAGACCCAGTACTTC. This sequence encodes CASSPQVGQETQYF.

This chain uses TRBV29-1 with TRBJ1-1; D call uncertain. Deletions cut 1 base from V and 6 bases from J, with 9 bases between. The CDR3 loop spans 12 amino acids. Per the germline V gene, CDR1 is SQVTM and CDR2 is ANQGSEA. In DNA form, the CDR3 reads TGCAGCGTTGAAGGTGTTAGAGCTGAAGCTTTCTTT. Encoded protein: CSVEGVRAEAFF.

J is TRBJ2-3 and V is TRBV7-6, with TRBD2 identical over 14 bases. The germline gives CDR1 SGHVS, CDR2 FNYEAQ. The CDR3 has 15 residues. The CDR3 protein is CATARGTSGGDTQYF. The CDR3, as DNA: TGTGCGACTGCTCGGGGGACTAGCGGGGGTGATACGCAGTATTTT.

The gene calls are TRBV6-6 and TRBJ2-7; D is possibly TRBD2 (5 bases). CDR3 size: 15 residues. Germline lookup yields CDR1 MNHNY and CDR2 SVGAGI (reference sequence). The V end was cut by 0 bases, the J end by 4 bases, with 13 bases between. The CDR3, as DNA: TGTGCCAGCAGTTACTCTTCCGGGGAGAGGTACGAGCAGTACTTC. Translated: CASSYSSGERYEQYF.

The V gene is TRBV7-6, the J gene TRBJ2-7, with D perhaps matching TRBD1 or TRBD2 (5 bases each). The CDR3 runs 14 residues. Germline V CDR1 and CDR2: SGHVS, FNYEAQ. The ends were cut back, 8 bases at V and 3 bases at J, with 17 bases in the middle. DNA for the CDR3: TGTGCCAGCGCCTCCTTGGGGGAGAACTACGAGCAGTACTTC. It is translated as CASASLGENYEQYF.

This chain joins TRBV15 and TRBJ2-7; tentatively, D is TRBD1 (6 bases). Deletions cut 6 bases from V and 4 bases from J, with 13 bases between. The CDR3 consists of 13 residues. The germline gives CDR1 LNHNV, CDR2 YYDKDF (reference sequence). The CDR3 protein is CATRQAGAYEQYF. In nucleotides, the CDR3 is TGTGCCACCAGACAGGCAGGGGCTTACGAGCAGTACTTC.